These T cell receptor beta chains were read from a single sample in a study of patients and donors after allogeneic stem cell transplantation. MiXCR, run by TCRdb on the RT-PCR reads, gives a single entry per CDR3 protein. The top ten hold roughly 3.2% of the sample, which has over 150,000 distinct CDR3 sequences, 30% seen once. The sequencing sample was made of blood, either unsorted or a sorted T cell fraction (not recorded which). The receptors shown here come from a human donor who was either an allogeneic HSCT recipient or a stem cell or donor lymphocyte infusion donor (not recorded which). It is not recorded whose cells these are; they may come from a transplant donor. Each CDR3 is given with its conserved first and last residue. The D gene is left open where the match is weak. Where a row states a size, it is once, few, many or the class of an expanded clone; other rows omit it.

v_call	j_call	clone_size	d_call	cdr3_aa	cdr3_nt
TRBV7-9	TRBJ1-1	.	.	CACSLAGPNTEAFF	TGTGCCTGCAGCTTAGCTGGGCCGAACACTGAAGCTTTCTTT
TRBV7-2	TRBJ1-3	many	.	CASSLVDSGNTIYF	TGTGCCAGCAGCTTAGTTGACTCTGGAAACACCATATATTTT
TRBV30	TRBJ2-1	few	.	CAWSPTGNEQFF	TGTGCCTGGAGTCCCACGGGCAATGAGCAGTTCTTC
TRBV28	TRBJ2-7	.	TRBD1	CASSVRQGPYEQYF	TGTGCCAGCAGTGTCAGACAGGGTCCCTACGAGCAGTACTTC
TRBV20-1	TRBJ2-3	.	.	CSAREGHTDTQYF	TGCAGTGCTAGAGAAGGTCACACAGATACGCAGTATTTT
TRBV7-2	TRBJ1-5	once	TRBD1	CASSPRGLDQPQHF	TGTGCCAGCAGCCCGAGGGGGCTCGATCAGCCCCAGCATTTT
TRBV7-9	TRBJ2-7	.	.	CASSFAEGTALYEQYF	TGTGCCAGCAGCTTCGCGGAGGGGACAGCACTCTACGAGCAGTACTTC
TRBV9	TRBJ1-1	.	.	CASSVGGTLNTEAFF	TGTGCCAGCAGCGTAGGCGGCACCTTAAACACTGAAGCTTTCTTT
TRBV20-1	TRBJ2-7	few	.	CSGGGNHDEQYF	TGCAGTGGGGGCGGCAACCACGACGAGCAGTACTTC
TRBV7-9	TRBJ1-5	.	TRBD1	CASSLGTGYAQPQHF	TGTGCCAGCAGCCTCGGGACAGGGTACGCTCAGCCCCAGCATTTT
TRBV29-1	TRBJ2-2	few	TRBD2	CSVEPSGLNTGELFF	TGCAGCGTTGAACCTAGCGGGCTTAACACCGGGGAGCTGTTTTTT
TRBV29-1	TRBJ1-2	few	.	CSVWEARGNYGYTF	TGCAGCGTCTGGGAAGCGAGAGGGAACTATGGCTACACCTTC
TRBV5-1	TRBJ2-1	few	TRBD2	CASSPATLAGARNEQFF	TGCGCCAGCAGCCCGGCCACTCTAGCGGGAGCTCGAAATGAGCAGTTCTTC
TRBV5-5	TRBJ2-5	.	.	CASSLGQGSQETQYF	TGTGCCAGCAGCTTGGGGCAGGGGAGCCAAGAGACCCAGTACTTC
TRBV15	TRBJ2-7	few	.	CATSSGLPYEQYF	TGTGCCACCAGTTCAGGACTTCCATACGAGCAGTACTTC
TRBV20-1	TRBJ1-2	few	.	CSARILRTDGYTF	TGCAGTGCTAGAATCTTGAGGACAGATGGCTACACCTTC
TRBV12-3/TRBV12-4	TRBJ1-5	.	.	CATNGGSNQPQHF	TGTGCCACCAATGGGGGAAGCAATCAGCCCCAGCATTTT
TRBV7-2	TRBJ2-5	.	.	CASSPFSMLQETQYF	TGTGCCAGCAGCCCCTTTTCGATGCTGCAAGAGACCCAGTACTTC
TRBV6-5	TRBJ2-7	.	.	CASSYSNNHYEQYF	TGTGCCAGCAGTTACTCGAATAACCACTACGAGCAGTACTTC
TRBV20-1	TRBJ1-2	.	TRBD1	CSGRQGADGYTF	TGCAGTGGGCGACAGGGGGCGGATGGCTACACCTTC
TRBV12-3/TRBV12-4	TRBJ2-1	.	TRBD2	CASSFLSSGHNEQFF	TGTGCCAGCAGTTTTTTGTCTAGCGGTCACAATGAGCAGTTCTTC
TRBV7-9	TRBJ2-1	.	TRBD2	CASNGLAGVNEQFF	TGTGCCAGCAACGGACTAGCGGGAGTCAATGAGCAGTTCTTC
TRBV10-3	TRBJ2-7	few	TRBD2	CAIRPAGEFGYEQYF	TGTGCCATCAGACCTGCGGGAGAGTTCGGATACGAGCAGTACTTC
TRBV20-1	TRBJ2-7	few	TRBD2	CSAALGSGSREQYF	TGCAGTGCCGCCCTAGGGAGCGGGAGTCGCGAGCAGTACTTC
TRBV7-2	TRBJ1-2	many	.	CASSLRNGAGGYTF	TGTGCCAGCAGCTTAAGAAATGGGGCAGGTGGCTACACCTTC
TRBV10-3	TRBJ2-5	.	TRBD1	CAISDPGQPNNREETQYF	TGTGCCATCAGTGATCCGGGACAGCCTAATAATCGCGAAGAGACCCAGTACTTC
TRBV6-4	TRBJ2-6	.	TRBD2	CASSDPRGRLTGANVLTF	TGTGCCAGCAGTGACCCCCGCGGGAGGTTGACTGGGGCCAACGTCCTGACTTTC
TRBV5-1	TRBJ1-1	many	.	CASSLWGQNTEAFF	TGCGCCAGCAGCTTGTGGGGACAGAACACTGAAGCTTTCTTT
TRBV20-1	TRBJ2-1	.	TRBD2	CSASGLAGGTYNEQFF	TGCAGTGCTAGTGGCTTAGCGGGGGGCACCTACAATGAGCAGTTCTTC
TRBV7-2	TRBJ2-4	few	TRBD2	CASSFSAGRGNIQYF	TGTGCCAGCAGCTTTAGTGCCGGGAGGGGAAACATTCAGTACTTC
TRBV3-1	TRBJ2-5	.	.	CASSQEGQTQYF	TGTGCCAGCAGCCAAGAGGGTCAGACCCAGTACTTC
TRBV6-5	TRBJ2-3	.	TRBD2	CASSYLAGVPADTQYF	TGTGCCAGCAGTTACTTAGCGGGAGTCCCCGCCGATACGCAGTATTTT
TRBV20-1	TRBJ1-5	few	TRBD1	CSARARDRNQPQHF	TGCAGTGCTAGAGCCCGGGACAGGAATCAGCCCCAGCATTTT
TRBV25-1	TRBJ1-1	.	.	CASSEGWAEAFF	TGTGCCAGCAGTGAAGGATGGGCTGAAGCTTTCTTT
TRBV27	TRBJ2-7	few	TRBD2	CASNRLAGGTYEQYF	TGTGCCAGCAATAGGCTAGCGGGAGGTACCTACGAGCAGTACTTC
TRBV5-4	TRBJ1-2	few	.	CASSLGSRGVHGYTF	TGTGCCAGCAGCTTGGGATCCAGGGGAGTGCATGGCTACACCTTC
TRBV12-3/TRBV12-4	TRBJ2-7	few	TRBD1	CASSLGQGTHEQYF	TGTGCCAGCAGTTTGGGACAGGGGACCCACGAGCAGTACTTC
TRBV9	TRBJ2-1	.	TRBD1	CASSVWTGGGNEQFF	TGTGCCAGCAGCGTTTGGACAGGGGGTGGCAATGAGCAGTTCTTC
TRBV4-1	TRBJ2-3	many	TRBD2	CASSQASGSTDTQYF	TGCGCCAGCAGCCAAGCTAGCGGGAGCACAGATACGCAGTATTTT
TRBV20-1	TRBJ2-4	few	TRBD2	CSAPGTILAKNIQYF	TGCAGTGCTCCCGGGACTATTCTAGCCAAAAACATTCAGTACTTC
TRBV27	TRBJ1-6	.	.	CASSLEGGTYNSPLHF	TGTGCCAGCAGTCTCGAGGGGGGCACCTATAATTCACCCCTCCACTTT
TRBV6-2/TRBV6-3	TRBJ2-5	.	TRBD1	CASSQTSTGVGTQYF	TGTGCCAGCAGTCAGACCAGCACAGGGGTCGGGACCCAGTACTTC
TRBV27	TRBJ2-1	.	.	CASSPQGGPYNEQFF	TGTGCCAGCAGTCCCCAGGGCGGGCCGTACAATGAGCAGTTCTTC
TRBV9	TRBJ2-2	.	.	CASSVGPVAPAGELFF	TGTGCCAGCAGCGTAGGCCCCGTGGCCCCCGCCGGGGAGCTGTTTTTT
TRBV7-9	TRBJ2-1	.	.	CASSFWTNIGDEQFF	TGTGCCAGCAGCTTCTGGACCAACATAGGCGATGAGCAGTTCTTC
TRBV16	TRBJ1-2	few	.	CASSPGRGVYGYTF	TGTGCCAGCAGCCCCGGAAGGGGTGTGTATGGCTACACCTTC